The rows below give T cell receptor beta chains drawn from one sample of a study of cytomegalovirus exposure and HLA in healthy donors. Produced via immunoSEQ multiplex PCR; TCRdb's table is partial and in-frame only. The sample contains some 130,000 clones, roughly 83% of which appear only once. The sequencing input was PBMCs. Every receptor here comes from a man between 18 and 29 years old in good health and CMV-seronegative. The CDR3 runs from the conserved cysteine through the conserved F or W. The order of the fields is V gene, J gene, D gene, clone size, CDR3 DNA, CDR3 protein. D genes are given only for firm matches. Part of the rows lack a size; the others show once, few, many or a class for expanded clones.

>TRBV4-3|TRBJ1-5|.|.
TGCGCCAGCAGCCAAGATAGGGTCACACAGGATCAGCCCCAGCATTTT
CASSQDRVTQDQPQHF
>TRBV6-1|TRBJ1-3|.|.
TGTGCCAGCAGTGGGGCCGAAAGAAACACCATATATTTT
CASSGAERNTIYF
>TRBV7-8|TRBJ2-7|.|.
TGTGCCAGCTGCAAACCGGGACAAAACTCCTACGAGCAGTACTTC
CASCKPGQNSYEQYF
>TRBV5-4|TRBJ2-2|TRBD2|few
TGTGCCAGCAGCGGAACTAGCGGGAACACCGGGGAGCTGTTTTTT
CASSGTSGNTGELFF
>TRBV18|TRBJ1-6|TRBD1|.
TGTGCCAGCTCACCAGGGGACAGGGGGAATTCACCCCTCCACTTT
CASSPGDRGNSPLHF
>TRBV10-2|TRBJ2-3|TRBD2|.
TGCGCCATCCGAGGCGGGAGTTCAGATACGCAGTATTTT
CAIRGGSSDTQYF
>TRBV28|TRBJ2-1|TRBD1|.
TGTGCCAGCAGCTCGTCCTGGGACAGGGGCCTCAATGAGCAGTTCTTC
CASSSSWDRGLNEQFF
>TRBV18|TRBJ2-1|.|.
TGTGCCAGCTCACCCGGCGGGGGCAAGTACAATGAGCAGTTCTTC
CASSPGGGKYNEQFF
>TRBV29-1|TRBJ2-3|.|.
TGCAGCGTTTCACCCCCCGACAGAATTCGCACAGATACGCAGTATTTT
CSVSPPDRIRTDTQYF
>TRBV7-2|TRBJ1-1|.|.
TGTGCCAGCAGCTTACACAGGGTTTCCACTGAAGCTTTCTTT
CASSLHRVSTEAFF
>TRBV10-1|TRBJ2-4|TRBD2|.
TGCGCCAGCAGTGAGGGGGGGGTCTGGGCCAAAAACATTCAGTACTTC
CASSEGGVWAKNIQYF
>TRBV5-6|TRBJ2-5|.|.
TGTGCCAGCAGCTCAGGGTTGGAGACCCAGTACTTC
CASSSGLETQYF
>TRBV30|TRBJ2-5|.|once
TGTGCCTGGAGTGTGTTGCTAACCCAAGAGACCCAGTACTTC
CAWSVLLTQETQYF
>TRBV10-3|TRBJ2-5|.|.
TGTGCCATCAGTGGGGAGGACATCCAAGAGACCCAGTACTTC
CAISGEDIQETQYF
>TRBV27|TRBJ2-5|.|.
TGTGCCAGCAGTTTATCCGGAGAGACCCAGTACTTC
CASSLSGETQYF
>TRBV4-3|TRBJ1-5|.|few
TGCGCCAGCAGCCAAGATTACGGGTTAGTTGATCAGCCCCAGCATTTT
CASSQDYGLVDQPQHF
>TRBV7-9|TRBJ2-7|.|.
TGTGCCAGCAGCTTGTTCGAGGGTCCCTACGAGCAGTACTTC
CASSLFEGPYEQYF
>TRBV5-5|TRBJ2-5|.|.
TGTGCCAGCAGCCCCCTCCAGACTAATCTAAGGGAGACCCAGTACTTC
CASSPLQTNLRETQYF
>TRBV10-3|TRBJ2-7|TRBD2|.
TGTGCCATCAGTGAGCCCGCCGGGGGGAATCGCAAGCAGTACTTC
CAISEPAGGNRKQYF
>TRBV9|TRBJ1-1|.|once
TGTGCCAGCAGCGTGACAGGGAACACTGAAGCTTTCTTT
CASSVTGNTEAFF
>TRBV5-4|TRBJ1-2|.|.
TGTGCCAGCAGCTACTGGGTCAGGGGCGGCTATGGCTACACCTTC
CASSYWVRGGYGYTF
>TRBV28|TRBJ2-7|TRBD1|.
TGTGCCAGCAGTTTCTCTGTTCAGGGGGCCAGAGTCTACGAGCAGTACTTC
CASSFSVQGARVYEQYF
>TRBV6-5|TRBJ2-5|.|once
TGTGCCAGCAGCCCCATCTTGGGGTCCGGGGCCCAGTACTTC
CASSPILGSGAQYF
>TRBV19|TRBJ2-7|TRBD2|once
TGTGCCAGTAGTTTTACTAGCGGGAAGGGCACCGAGCAGTACTTC
CASSFTSGKGTEQYF
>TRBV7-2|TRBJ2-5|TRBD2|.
TGTGCCAGCAGCTTAGGGACTAGCGGTGCTAGGGAGCAGTACTTC
CASSLGTSGAREQYF
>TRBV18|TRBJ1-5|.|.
TGTGCCAGCTCACCTGGCAACAATCAGCCCCAGCATTTT
CASSPGNNQPQHF
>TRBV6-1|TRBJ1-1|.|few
TGTGCCAGCTCCCTGACAGGCCCGAACACTGAAGCTTTCTTT
CASSLTGPNTEAFF
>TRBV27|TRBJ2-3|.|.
TGTGCCAGCAGTTGGACTCTCACAGATACGCAGTATTTT
CASSWTLTDTQYF
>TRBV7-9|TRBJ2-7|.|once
TGTGCCAGCGGCGGCCCCTACGAGCAGTACTTC
CASGGPYEQYF
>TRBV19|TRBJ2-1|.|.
TGTGCCACAAAGCCGGTTAGCTCCTACAATGAGCAGTTCTTC
CATKPVSSYNEQFF
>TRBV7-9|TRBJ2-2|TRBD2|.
TGTGCCAGCAGCACCCCCCTAGCGGGAGTCGAATCCCGCACCGGGGAGCTGTTTTTT
CASSTPLAGVESRTGELFF
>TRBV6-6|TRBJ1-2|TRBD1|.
TGTGCCAGCAGTAAATGGACAGGACTAAACTATGGCTACACCTTC
CASSKWTGLNYGYTF
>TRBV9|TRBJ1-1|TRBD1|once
TGTGCCAGCAGCCCCCGGGGACAGGAGTACACTGAAGCTTTCTTT
CASSPRGQEYTEAFF
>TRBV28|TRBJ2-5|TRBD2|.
TGTGCCAGCGCCCCGGGACTAGGCACCCAGTACTTC
CASAPGLGTQYF
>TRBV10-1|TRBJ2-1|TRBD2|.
TGCGCCAGCAGTGAGCTCCAGCGGGAGTTTTCCAATGAGCAGTTCTTC
CASSELQREFSNEQFF
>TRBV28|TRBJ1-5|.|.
TGTGCCAGCAGTTTAGGGGGCAGCAACAATCAGCCCCAGCATTTT
CASSLGGSNNQPQHF
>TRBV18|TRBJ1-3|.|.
TGTGCCAGCTCACGGCAGGGTGGTCTCTCTGGAAACACCATATATTTT
CASSRQGGLSGNTIYF
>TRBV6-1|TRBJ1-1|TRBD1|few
TGTGCCAGCAGAGAAACAGGGGGGGGACCTCGGGCTTTCTTT
CASRETGGGPRAFF
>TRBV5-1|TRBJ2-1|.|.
TGCGCCAGCAGCTTGGACGGACAAGTCTCAAGTGATCAGTTCTTC
CASSLDGQVSSDQFF
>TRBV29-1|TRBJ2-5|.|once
TGCAGCGTTGTAAATCCGGGGGACCAAGAGACCCAGTACTTC
CSVVNPGDQETQYF
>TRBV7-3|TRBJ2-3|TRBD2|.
TGTGCCAGCAGCTTAACTCCGGGACTAGCGGGAGTCCGCGATACGCAGTATTTT
CASSLTPGLAGVRDTQYF
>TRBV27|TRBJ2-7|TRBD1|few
TGTGCCAGCAGTTTCTTACAGGGGGCCGCGGTCTACGAGCAGTACTTC
CASSFLQGAAVYEQYF
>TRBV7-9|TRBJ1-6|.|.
TGTTCCAGCAGCCCAGATCTCAGCGGGCTTACCTCACCCCTCCACTTT
CSSSPDLSGLTSPLHF
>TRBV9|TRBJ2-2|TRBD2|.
TGTGCCAGCAGCGCTACCGGGACTAGCGGGAGCGTCGGCACCGGGGAGCTGTTTTTT
CASSATGTSGSVGTGELFF
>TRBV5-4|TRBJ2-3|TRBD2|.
TGTGCCAGCAGCAGCGGGGGCGGGAGAATAACAGATACGCAGTATTTT
CASSSGGGRITDTQYF
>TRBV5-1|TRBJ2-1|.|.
TGCGCCAGCAGCTTGGGTGGTAGCGCCTACAATGAGCAGTTCTTC
CASSLGGSAYNEQFF